This T cell receptor (beta chain) appears in the sequencing data of a study of T cell repertoires in cytomegalovirus infection. Looking at the study overall: Matching HLA type, along with CMV infection, was indicated by public TCR beta signatures. Findings and limits, study-wide: The response measured ex vivo was dominated by TCR beta clonotypes (HLA-C-restricted and CMV-specific).

This clonotype was seen only a few times. Its antigen is unidentified. This CDR3 has 14 residues. V was cut by 4 bases and J by 2 bases, with 10 bases left in between. Germline V gene data show CDR1 as LNHDA and CDR2 as SQIVND (reference sequence). TCRdb re-derived calls from the reads in MiXCR, one entry per CDR3 protein. The profile shows about 110,000 distinct CDR3 sequences, 30% of them singletons. Sequencing used CD8+ T cells from cultured PBMCs, obtained from culture after CMV antigen stimulation. This sequence was found in a human donor in good health (CMV status not recorded). Some clones in this sample may be carry-over from other donors' samples. This chain joins TRBV19 and TRBJ2-3, with no clear D. CDR3 loop: CASSTGPYTDTQYF. The CDR3 DNA reads as TGTGCCAGTAGTACCGGACCGTACACAGATACGCAGTATTTT.